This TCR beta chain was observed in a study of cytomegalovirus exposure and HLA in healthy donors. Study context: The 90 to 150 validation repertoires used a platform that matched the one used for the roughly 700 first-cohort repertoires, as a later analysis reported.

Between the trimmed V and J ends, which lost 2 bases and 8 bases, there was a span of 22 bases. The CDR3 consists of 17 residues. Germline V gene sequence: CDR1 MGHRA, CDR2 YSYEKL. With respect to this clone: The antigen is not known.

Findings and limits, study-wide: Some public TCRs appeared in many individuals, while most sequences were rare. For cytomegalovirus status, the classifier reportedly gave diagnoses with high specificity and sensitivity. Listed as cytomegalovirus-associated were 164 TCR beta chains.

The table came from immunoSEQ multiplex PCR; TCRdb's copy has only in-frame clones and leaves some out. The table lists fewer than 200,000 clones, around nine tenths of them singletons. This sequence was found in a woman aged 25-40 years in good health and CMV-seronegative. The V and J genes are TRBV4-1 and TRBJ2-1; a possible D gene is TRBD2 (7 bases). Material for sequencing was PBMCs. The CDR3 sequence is CASSQRGGGSPYDEQFF. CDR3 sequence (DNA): TGCGCCAGCAGCCAAAGGGGCGGGGGCTCCCCTTACGATGAGCAGTTCTTC.